The clone carrying this T cell receptor beta chain was picked up a small number of times. Its antigen is undetermined. The data were obtained in a study of shared clonotypes between healthy human individuals. Notes on the study in general: With a handful of donors compared, roughly 5% of naive CD4 clonotypes were shared. Blood was the only sampled material, and tissue repertoires likely differ.

Germline loops: CDR1 SNHLY, CDR2 FYNNEI. The ends were cut back, 8 bases at V and 4 bases at J, with 11 bases in the middle. CDR3 length equals 12 residues. The healthy adult donors were HIV-negative and reported no recent acute infections or vaccinations. Original analysis: Junction-only immunoSEQ data arrived without quality scores, meaning filtering differed. Profiled with immunoSEQ multiplex PCR; TCRdb holds only in-frame clones, not every one. V, J and clone size derive from that table, while D and trimming were established from the DNA sequence. The sample consists of hundreds of thousands of clones, around 78% of them appearing once.

This clonotype was sampled from a woman in her 30s in good health. The chain joins TRBV2 to TRBJ2-5, with D possibly matching TRBD1 (5 bases). Material for sequencing was memory CD4+ T cells sorted from blood. This sample's subset: CD45RA-negative fraction. The CDR3 reads CASALRGETQYF. The CDR3 nucleotides are TGTGCCAGCGCCCTTAGGGGAGAGACCCAGTACTTC.